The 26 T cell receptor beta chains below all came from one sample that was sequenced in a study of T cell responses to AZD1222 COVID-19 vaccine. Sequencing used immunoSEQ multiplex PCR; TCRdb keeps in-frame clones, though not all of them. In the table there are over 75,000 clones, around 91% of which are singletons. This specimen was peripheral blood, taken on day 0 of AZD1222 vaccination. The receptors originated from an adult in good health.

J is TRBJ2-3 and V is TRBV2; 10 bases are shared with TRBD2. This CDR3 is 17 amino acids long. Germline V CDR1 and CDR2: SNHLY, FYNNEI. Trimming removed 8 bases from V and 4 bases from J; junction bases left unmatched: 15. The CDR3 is CASRGVVASGRSDTQYF. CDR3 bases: TGTGCCAGCCGCGGAGTTGTAGCTAGCGGGAGATCAGATACGCAGTATTTT.

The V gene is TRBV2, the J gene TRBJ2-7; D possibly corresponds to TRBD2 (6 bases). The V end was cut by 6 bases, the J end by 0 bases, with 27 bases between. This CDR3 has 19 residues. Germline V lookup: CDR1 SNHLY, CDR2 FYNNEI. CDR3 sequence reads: CASRGSALATRVSSYEQYF. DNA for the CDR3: TGTGCCAGCAGGGGGTCGGCTCTAGCGACCAGGGTGAGCTCCTACGAGCAGTACTTC.

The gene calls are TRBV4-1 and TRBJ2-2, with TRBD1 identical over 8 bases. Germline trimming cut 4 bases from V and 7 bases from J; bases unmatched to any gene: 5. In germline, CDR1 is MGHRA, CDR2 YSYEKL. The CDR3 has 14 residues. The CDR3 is CASSLDREVGELFF. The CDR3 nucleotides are TGCGCCAGCAGCCTGGACAGGGAGGTCGGGGAGCTGTTTTTT.

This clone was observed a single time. The CDR3: CASSFGAYGDRGMEKLFF. The CDR3 coding sequence is TGTGCCAGCAGCTTTGGCGCTTATGGGGACAGGGGAATGGAAAAACTGTTTTTT. The chain recombines TRBV7-9 with TRBJ1-4, with 10 bases lining up with TRBD1. The CDR3 has 18 residues. Germline loops: CDR1 SEHNR, CDR2 FQNEAQ (reference sequence). With 3 bases clipped from V and 8 bases from J, the junction kept 15 bases outside the gene matches.

CDR3 nucleotides: TGTGCCAGCAGCTTGTGGGGCACAGATACGCAGTATTTT. Its protein is CASSLWGTDTQYF. The gene calls are TRBV5-6 and TRBJ2-3; D unresolved. CDR1 and CDR2 (germline): SGHDT, YYEEEE. The ends were cut back, 1 base at V and 1 base at J, with 4 bases in the middle. CDR3 length: 13 amino acids.

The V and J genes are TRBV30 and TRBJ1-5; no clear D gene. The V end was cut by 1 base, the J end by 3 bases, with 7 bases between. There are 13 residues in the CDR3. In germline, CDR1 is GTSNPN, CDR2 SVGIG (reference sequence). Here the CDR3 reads CAWSEQNNQPQHF. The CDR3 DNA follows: TGTGCCTGGAGTGAACAGAACAATCAGCCCCAGCATTTT.

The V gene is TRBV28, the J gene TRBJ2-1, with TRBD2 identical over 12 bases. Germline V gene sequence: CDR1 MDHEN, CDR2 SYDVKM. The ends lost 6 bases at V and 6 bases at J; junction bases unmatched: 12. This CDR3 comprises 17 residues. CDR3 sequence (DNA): TGTGCCAGCAGACCCTTCCGGCTAGCGGGAGGGTCCAATGAGCAGTTCTTC. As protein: CASRPFRLAGGSNEQFF.

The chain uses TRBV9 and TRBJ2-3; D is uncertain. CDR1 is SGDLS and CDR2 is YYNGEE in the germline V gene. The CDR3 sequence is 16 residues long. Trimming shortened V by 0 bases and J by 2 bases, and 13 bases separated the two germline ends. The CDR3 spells CASSVVGGGPTDTQYF. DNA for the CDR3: TGTGCCAGCAGCGTAGTAGGTGGCGGACCCACAGATACGCAGTATTTT.

The CDR3 is CASSDRIYEQYF. CDR3 coding DNA: TGTGCCAGCAGTGACAGGATCTACGAGCAGTACTTC. J is TRBJ2-7 and V is TRBV2, with D unresolved. The CDR3 has 12 amino acids. Trimming took off 3 bases at V and 3 bases at J, with 6 bases between the two ends. Germline V gives CDR1 SNHLY, CDR2 FYNNEI.

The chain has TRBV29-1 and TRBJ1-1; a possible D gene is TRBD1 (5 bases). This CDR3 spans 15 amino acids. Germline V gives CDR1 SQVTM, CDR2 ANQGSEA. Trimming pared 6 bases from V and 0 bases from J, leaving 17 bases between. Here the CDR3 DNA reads TGCAGCGTGAAGCAGGGTCGAGCGATGAACACTGAAGCTTTCTTT. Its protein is CSVKQGRAMNTEAFF.

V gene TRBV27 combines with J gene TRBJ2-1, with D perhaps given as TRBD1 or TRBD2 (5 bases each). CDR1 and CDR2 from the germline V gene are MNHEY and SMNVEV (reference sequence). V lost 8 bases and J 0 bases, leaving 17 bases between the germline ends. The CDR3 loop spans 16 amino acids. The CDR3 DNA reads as TGTGCCAGCCGTGGTGGGGCAGGGAGCTCCTACAATGAGCAGTTCTTC. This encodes CASRGGAGSSYNEQFF.

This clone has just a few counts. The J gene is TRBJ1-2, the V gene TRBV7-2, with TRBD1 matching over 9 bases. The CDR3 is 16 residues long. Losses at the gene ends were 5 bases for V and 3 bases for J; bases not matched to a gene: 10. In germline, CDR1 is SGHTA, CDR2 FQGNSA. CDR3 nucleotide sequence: TGTGCCAGCAGCAAGGACAGGGGTGGAAACGACTATGGCTACACCTTC. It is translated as CASSKDRGGNDYGYTF.

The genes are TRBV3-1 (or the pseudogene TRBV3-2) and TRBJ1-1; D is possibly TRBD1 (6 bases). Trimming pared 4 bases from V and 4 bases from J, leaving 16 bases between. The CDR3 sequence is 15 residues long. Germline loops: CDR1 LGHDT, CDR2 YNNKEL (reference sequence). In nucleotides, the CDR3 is TGTGCCAGCAGCCCGAGCGGGGGGCTCATCACTGAAGCTTTCTTT. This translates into CASSPSGGLITEAFF.

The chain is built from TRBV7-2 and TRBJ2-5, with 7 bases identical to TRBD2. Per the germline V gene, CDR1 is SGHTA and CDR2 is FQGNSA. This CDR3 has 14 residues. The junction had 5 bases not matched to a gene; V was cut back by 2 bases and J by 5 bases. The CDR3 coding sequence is TGTGCCAGCAGCTTAAGAGCGGGATTCGAGACCCAGTACTTC. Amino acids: CASSLRAGFETQYF.

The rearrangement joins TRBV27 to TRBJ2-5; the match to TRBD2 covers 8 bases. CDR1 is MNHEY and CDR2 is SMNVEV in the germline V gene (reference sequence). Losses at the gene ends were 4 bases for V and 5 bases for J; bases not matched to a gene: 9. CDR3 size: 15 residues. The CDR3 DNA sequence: TGTGCCAGCAGTTCCCTCGGGGGGGGCACGGAGACCCAGTACTTC. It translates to CASSSLGGGTETQYF.

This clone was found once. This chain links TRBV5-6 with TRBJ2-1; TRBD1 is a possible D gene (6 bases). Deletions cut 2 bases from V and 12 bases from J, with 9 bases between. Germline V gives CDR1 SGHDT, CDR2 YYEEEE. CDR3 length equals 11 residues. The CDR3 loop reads CASSLWGPQFF. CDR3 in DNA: TGTGCCAGCAGCTTATGGGGGCCGCAGTTCTTC. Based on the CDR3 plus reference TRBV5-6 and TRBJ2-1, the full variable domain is DAGVTQSPTHLIKTRGQQVTLRCSPKSGHDTVSWYQQALGQGPQFIFQYYEEEERQRGNFPDRFSGHQFPNYSSELNVNALLLGDSALYLCASSLWGPQFFGPGTRLTVL.

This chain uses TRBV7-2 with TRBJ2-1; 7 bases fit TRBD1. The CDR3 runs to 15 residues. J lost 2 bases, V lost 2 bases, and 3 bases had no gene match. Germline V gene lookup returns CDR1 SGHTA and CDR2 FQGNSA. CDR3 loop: CASSLPGQPYNEQFF. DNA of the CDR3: TGTGCCAGCAGCTTACCGGGACAGCCCTACAATGAGCAGTTCTTC.

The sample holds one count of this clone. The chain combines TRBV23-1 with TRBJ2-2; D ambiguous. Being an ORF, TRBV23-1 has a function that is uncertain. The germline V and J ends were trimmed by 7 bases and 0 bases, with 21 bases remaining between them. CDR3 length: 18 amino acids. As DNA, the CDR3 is TGCGCCAGCACGGTCAAAGGGCCGTGCAATACGAACACCGGGGAGCTGTTTTTT. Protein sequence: CASTVKGPCNTNTGELFF.

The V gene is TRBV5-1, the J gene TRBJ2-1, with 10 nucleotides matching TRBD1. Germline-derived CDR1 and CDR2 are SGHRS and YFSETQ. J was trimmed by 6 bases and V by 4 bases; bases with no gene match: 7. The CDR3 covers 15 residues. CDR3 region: CASSPTGGAGNEQFF. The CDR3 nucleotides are TGCGCCAGCAGCCCGACAGGGGGCGCGGGCAATGAGCAGTTCTTC.

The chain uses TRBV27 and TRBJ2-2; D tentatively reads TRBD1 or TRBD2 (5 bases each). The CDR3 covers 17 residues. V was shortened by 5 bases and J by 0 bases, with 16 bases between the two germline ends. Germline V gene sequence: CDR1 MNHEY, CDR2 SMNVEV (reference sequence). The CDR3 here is CASSLAWGNTNTGELFF. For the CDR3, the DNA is TGTGCCAGCAGTCTGGCCTGGGGGAATACGAACACCGGGGAGCTGTTTTTT.

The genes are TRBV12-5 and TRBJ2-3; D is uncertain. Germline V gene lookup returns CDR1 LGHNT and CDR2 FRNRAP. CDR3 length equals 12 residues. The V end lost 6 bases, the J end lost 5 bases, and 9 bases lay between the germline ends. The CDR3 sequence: CASGPRLDTQYF. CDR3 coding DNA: TGTGCTAGTGGCCCCCGACTAGATACGCAGTATTTT.

CDR3 nucleotides: TGTGCCAGCTCACCGACGCAAGCGGGAGGGTCCCAAGAGACCCAGTACTTC. Protein sequence: CASSPTQAGGSQETQYF. This chain joins TRBV18 and TRBJ2-5; 10 bases match TRBD2. The J segment lost 1 base and the V segment lost 3 bases, leaving 8 bases of the junction unmatched. Germline assignment: CDR1 KGHSH and CDR2 LQKENI. This CDR3 has 17 residues.

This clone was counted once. The CDR3 protein is CASSKGGGSSDEQYF. CDR3 DNA: TGTGCCAGCAGCAAAGGAGGCGGTAGCTCTGACGAGCAGTACTTC. The V call is TRBV21-1, the J call TRBJ2-7; TRBD2, the table's D call, was not compared with the DNA. TRBV21-1 is recorded as a pseudogene. This CDR3 spans 15 amino acids.

In DNA form, the CDR3 reads TGTGCCAGCAGCCAGGGACCTGTGGGTAGCAATCAGCCCCAGCATTTT. Amino acids: CASSQGPVGSNQPQHF. V gene TRBV7-8 combines with J gene TRBJ1-5, with D possibly being TRBD1 (5 bases). The CDR3 is 16 amino acids. Trimming removed 5 bases from V and 0 bases from J, with 14 bases in between. Germline CDR1 reads SGHVS; CDR2 reads FQNEAQ.

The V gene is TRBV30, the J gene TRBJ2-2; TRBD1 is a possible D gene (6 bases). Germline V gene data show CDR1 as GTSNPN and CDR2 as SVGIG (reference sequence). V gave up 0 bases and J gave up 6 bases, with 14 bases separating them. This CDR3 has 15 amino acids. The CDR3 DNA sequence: TGTGCCTGGAGTGTACAGGGCAGGGAACCCGGGGAGCTGTTTTTT. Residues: CAWSVQGREPGELFF. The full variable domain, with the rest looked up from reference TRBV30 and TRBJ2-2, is SQTIHQWPATLVQPVGSPLSLECTVEGTSNPNLYWYRQAAGRGLQLLFYSVGIGQISSEVPQNLSASRPQDRQFILSSKKLLLSDSGFYLCAWSVQGREPGELFFGEGSRLTVL.

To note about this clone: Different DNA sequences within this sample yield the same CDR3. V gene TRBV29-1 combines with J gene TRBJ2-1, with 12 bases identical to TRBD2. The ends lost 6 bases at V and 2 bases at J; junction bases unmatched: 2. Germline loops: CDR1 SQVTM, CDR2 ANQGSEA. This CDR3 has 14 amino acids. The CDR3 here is CSVRLAGAYNEQFF. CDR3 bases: TGCAGCGTGCGACTAGCGGGAGCCTACAATGAGCAGTTCTTC.